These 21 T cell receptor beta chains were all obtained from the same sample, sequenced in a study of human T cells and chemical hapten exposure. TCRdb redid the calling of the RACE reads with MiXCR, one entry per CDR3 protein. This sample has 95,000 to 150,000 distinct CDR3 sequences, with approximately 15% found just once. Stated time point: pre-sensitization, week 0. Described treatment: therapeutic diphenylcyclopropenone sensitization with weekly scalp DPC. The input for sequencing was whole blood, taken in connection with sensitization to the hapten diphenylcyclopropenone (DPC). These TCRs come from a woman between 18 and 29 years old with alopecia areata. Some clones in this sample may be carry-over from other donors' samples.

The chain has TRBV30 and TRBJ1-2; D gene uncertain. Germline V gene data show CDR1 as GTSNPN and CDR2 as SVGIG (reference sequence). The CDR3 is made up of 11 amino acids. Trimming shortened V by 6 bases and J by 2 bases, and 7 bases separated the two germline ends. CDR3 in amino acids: CACKRNYGYTF. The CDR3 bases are TGTGCCTGCAAAAGGAACTATGGCTACACCTTC. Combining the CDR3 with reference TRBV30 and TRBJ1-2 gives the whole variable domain SQTIHQWPATLVQPVGSPLSLECTVEGTSNPNLYWYRQAAGRGLQLLFYSVGIGQISSEVPQNLSASRPQDRQFILSSKKLLLSDSGFYLCACKRNYGYTFGSGTRLTVV.

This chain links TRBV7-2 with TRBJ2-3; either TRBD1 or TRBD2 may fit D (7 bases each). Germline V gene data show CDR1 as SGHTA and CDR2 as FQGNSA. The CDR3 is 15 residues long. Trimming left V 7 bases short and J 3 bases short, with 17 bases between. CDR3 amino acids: CASTVRGGATDTQYF. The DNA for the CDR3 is TGTGCCAGCACCGTCAGGGGGGGGGCGACAGATACGCAGTATTTT.

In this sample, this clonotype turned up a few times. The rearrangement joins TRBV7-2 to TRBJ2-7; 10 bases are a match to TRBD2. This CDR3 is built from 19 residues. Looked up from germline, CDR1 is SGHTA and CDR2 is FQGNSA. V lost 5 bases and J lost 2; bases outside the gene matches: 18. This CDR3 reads CASSPKPYPAGGPPYEQYF. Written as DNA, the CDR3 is TGTGCCAGCAGCCCGAAGCCTTACCCAGCGGGGGGGCCCCCCTACGAGCAGTACTTC.

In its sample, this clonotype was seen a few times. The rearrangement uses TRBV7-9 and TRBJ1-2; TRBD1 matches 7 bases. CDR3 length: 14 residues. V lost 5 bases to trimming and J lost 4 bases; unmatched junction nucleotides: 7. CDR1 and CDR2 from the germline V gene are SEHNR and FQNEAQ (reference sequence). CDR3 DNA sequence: TGTGCCAGCAGCCCCCATGGACAGGTCTATGGCTACACCTTC. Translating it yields CASSPHGQVYGYTF.

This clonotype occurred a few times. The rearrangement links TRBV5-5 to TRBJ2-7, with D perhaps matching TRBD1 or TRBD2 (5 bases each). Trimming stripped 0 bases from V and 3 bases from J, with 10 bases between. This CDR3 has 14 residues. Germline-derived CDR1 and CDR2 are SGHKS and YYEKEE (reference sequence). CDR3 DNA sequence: TGTGCCAGCAGCTTGGTGGGACGGCTCTACGAGCAGTACTTC. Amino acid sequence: CASSLVGRLYEQYF.

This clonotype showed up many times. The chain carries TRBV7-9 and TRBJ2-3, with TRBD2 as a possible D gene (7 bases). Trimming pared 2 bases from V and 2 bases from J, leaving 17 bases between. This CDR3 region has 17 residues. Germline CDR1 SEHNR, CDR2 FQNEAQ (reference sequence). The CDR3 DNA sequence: TGTGCCAGCAGCTTATGGGAGGGCAGGGGACCCACAGATACGCAGTATTTT. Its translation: CASSLWEGRGPTDTQYF.

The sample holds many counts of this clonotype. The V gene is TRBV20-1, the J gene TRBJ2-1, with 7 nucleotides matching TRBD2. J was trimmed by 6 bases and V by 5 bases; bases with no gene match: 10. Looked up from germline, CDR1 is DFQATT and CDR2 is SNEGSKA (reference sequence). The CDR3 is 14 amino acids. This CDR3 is CSASRERGPNEQFF. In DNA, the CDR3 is TGCAGTGCTTCCCGGGAGCGGGGCCCCAATGAGCAGTTCTTC.

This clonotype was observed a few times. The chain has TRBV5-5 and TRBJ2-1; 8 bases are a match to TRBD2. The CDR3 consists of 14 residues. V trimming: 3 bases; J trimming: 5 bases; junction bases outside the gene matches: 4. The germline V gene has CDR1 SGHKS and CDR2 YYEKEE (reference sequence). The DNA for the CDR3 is TGTGCCAGCAGCTGGGGACTAGTGAACAATGAGCAGTTCTTC. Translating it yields CASSWGLVNNEQFF.

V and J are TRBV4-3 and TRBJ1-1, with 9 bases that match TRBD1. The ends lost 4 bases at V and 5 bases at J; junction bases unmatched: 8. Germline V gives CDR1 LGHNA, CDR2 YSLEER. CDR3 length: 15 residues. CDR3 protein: CASSPWTGAGTEAFF. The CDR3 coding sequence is TGCGCCAGCAGCCCATGGACAGGGGCCGGGACTGAAGCTTTCTTT.

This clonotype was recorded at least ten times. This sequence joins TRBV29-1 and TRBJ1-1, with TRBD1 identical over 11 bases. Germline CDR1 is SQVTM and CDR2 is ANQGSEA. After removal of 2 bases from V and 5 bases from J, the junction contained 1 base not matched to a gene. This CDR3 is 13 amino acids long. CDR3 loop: CSVERDRGTEAFF. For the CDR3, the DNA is TGCAGCGTTGAACGGGACAGGGGGACTGAAGCTTTCTTT. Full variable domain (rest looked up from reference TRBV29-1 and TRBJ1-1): SAVISQKPSRDICQRGTSLTIQCQVDSQVTMMFWYRQQPGQSLTLIATANQGSEATYESGFVIDKFPISRPNLTFSTLTVSNMSPEDSSIYLCSVERDRGTEAFFGQGTRLTVV.

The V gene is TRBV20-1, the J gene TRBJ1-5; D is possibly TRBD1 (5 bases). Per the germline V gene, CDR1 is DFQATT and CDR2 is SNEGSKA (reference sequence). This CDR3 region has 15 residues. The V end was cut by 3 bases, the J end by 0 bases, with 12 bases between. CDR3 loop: CSASEGLGSNQPQHF. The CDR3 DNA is TGCAGTGCTAGCGAGGGGCTCGGTAGCAATCAGCCCCAGCATTTT.

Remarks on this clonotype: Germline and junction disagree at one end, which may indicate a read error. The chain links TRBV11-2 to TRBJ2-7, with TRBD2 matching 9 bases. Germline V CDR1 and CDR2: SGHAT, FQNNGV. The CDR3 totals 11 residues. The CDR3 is CASSLPGLAAF. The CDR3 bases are TGTGCCAGCAGCTTGCCGGGACTAGCCGCCTTC.

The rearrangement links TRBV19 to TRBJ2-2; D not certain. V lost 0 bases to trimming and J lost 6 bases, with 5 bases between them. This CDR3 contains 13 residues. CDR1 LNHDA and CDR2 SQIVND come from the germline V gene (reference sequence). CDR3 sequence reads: CASSIEGSGELFF. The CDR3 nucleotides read TGTGCCAGTAGTATAGAGGGTTCCGGGGAGCTGTTTTTT.

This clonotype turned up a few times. This chain's CDR3 is CSVWAGENTEAFF. For the CDR3, the DNA is TGCAGCGTGTGGGCAGGCGAGAACACTGAAGCTTTCTTT. The V gene is TRBV29-1, the J gene TRBJ1-1; D unclear. This CDR3 has 13 amino acids. Trimming removed 6 bases from V and 1 base from J, with 12 bases in between. Per germline, CDR1 SQVTM and CDR2 ANQGSEA.

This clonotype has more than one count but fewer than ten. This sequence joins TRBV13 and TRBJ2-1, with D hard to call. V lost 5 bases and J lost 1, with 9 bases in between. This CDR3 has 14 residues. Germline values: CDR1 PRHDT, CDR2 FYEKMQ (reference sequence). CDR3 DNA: TGTGCCAGCAGCCCCTTCAGTTCCTACAATGAGCAGTTCTTC. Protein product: CASSPFSSYNEQFF.

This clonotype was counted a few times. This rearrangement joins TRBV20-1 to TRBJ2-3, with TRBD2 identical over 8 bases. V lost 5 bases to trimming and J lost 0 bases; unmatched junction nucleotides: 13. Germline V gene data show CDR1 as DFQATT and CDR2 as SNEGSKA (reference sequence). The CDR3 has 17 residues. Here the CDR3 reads CSAEILGAGGSTDTQYF. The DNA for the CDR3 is TGCAGTGCTGAGATTCTTGGGGCGGGGGGAAGCACAGATACGCAGTATTTT.

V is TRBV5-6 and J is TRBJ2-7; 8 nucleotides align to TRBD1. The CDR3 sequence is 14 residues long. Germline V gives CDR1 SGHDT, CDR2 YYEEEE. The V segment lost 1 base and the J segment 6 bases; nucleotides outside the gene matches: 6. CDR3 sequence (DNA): TGTGCCAGCAGCTTGCCCCGACAGGGGAGCGAGCAGTACTTC. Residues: CASSLPRQGSEQYF.

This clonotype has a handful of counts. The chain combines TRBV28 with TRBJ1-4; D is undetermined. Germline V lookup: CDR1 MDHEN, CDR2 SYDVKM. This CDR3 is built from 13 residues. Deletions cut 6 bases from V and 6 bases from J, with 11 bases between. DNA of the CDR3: TGTGCCAGCAGCAGGAGGGTGGATGAAAAACTGTTTTTT. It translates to CASSRRVDEKLFF.

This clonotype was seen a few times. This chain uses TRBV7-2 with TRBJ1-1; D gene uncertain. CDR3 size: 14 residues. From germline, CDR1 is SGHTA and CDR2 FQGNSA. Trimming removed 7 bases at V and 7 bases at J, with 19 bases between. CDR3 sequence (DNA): TGTGCCAGCATTCCCCTGGGATTATATAATGAAGCTTTCTTT. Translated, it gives CASIPLGLYNEAFF.

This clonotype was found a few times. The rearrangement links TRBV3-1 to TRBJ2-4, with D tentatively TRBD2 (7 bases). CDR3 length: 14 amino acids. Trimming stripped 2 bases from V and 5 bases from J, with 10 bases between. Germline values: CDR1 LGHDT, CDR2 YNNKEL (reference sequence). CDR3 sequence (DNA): TGTGCCAGCAGCCAACGGGGGGCCCAAAACATTCAGTACTTC. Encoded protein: CASSQRGAQNIQYF.

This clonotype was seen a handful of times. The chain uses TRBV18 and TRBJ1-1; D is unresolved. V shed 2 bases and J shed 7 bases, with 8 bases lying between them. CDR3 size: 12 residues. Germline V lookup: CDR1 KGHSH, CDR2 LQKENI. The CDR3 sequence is CASSPRVGEAFF. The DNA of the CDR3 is TGTGCCAGCTCACCAAGGGTTGGTGAAGCTTTCTTT.